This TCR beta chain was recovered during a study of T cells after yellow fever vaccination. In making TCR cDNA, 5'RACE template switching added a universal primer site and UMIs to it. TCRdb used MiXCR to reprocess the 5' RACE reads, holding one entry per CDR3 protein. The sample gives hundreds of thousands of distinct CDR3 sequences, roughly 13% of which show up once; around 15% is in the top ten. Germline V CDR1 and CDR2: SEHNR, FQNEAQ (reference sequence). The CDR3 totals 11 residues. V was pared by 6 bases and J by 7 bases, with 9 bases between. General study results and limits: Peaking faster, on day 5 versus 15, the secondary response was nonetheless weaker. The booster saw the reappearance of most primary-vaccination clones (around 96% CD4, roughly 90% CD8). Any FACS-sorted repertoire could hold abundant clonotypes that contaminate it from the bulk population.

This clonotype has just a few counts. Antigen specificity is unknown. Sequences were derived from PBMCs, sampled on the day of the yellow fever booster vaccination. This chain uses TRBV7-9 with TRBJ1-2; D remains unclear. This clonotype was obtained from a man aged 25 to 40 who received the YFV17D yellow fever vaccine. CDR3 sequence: CASSYDSGYTF. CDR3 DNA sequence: TGTGCCAGCAGTTATGACTCTGGCTACACCTTC.